The next 32 T cell receptor beta chains were all read from a single sample in a study of tumor and adjacent non-tumor tissue in lung cancer. The library came from three nested PCR rounds adapted from ARM-PCR protocols. TCRdb fed the multiplex PCR reads into MiXCR, producing one record per CDR3 protein. Among approximately 100,000 distinct CDR3 sequences listed, approximately 82% were seen once. RNA was extracted from bulk tissue without any cell sorting. The sequenced material came from lung tumor tissue. These receptors all stem from a woman between 55 and 75 years old with non-small cell lung cancer.

On this clonotype itself: A much bigger clone sits one base away, suggesting this may be a read error. The chain links TRBV12-3 or TRBV12-4 to TRBJ2-5; 9 bases are a match to TRBD1. The CDR3 is made up of 15 amino acids. The CDR3 region has the DNA TGTGCCAGCAGTAGAGGGGGACAGGGAACGGAGACCAAGTACTTC. Translating gives CASSRGGQGTETKYF.

This clonotype was counted ten times or more. The CDR3, as DNA: TGTGCCAGCAGTCAGAGCGGGAGGTATGAGCAGTTCTTC. It encodes CASSQSGRYEQFF. The V and J genes are TRBV6-6 and TRBJ2-1; 9 bases align to TRBD2. Germline V gene data show CDR1 as MNHNY and CDR2 as SVGAGI (reference sequence). There are 13 residues in the CDR3. With 5 bases clipped from V and 8 bases from J, the junction kept 4 bases outside the gene matches.

Concerning this clonotype itself: The junction departs from the called germline gene at one end, perhaps through a read error. The chain carries TRBV6-5 and TRBJ2-1; TRBD2 is a possible D gene (6 bases). CDR1 is MNHEY and CDR2 is SVGAGI in the germline V gene. The CDR3 extends over 16 amino acids. DNA of the CDR3: TGTGCCAGCTGTTACTATGCGGGGCATTGGGCAGATGAGCAATTCTTC. This encodes CASCYYAGHWADEQFF.

This clonotype has only a few counts. The rearrangement joins TRBV30 to TRBJ2-2; TRBD2 aligns across 13 bases. Germline CDR1 GTSNPN, CDR2 SVGIG (reference sequence). The CDR3 has 18 residues. The V gene end was trimmed by 1 base and the J gene end by 9 bases; junction bases not matched to a gene: 14. CDR3 coding DNA: TGTGCCTGGAGTGGGACTAGCGGGAGTATTACTCAAGTCAGGGAGCTGTTTTTT. This codes for CAWSGTSGSITQVRELFF.

On this clonotype: Just one base apart from a much larger clone, this may be a read error. The V and J genes are TRBV4-1 and TRBJ1-4; 7 bases match TRBD1. Germline values: CDR1 MGHRA, CDR2 YSYEKL. The CDR3 runs to 14 residues. The CDR3 sequence is CVSSQGQGGEKLFF. CDR3 in DNA: TGCGTCAGCAGCCAAGGTCAGGGGGGTGAAAAACTGTTTTTT.

Ten or more counts support this clonotype. The rearrangement uses TRBV12-5 and TRBJ1-1, with D possibly being TRBD1 (5 bases). There are 15 residues in the CDR3. Germline V gene sequence: CDR1 LGHNT, CDR2 FRNRAP. V shed 7 bases and J shed 4 bases, with 19 bases lying between them. CDR3: CASATGINGVTEAFF. In nucleotides, the CDR3 is TGTGCTAGTGCCACAGGAATAAATGGGGTCACTGAAGCTTTCTTT. The whole variable domain, filled in from reference TRBV12-5 and TRBJ1-1, reads DARVTQTPRHKVTEMGQEVTMRCQPILGHNTVFWYRQTMMQGLELLAYFRNRAPLDDSGMPKDRFSAEMPDATLATLKIQPSEPRDSAVYFCASATGINGVTEAFFGQGTRLTVV.

A remark on this clonotype: A much bigger clone sits one base away, suggesting this may be a read error. The gene calls are TRBV29-1 and TRBJ1-1, with TRBD1 as a possible D gene (5 bases). This CDR3 has 12 amino acids. Germline V gene data show CDR1 as SQVTM and CDR2 as ANQGSEA. The ends were cut back, 7 bases at V and 7 bases at J, with 16 bases in the middle. CDR3 DNA: TGCAGCGCTGGGGACGGCTGGAGTGAAGCTTTCTTT. Protein product: CSAGDGWSEAFF.

The rearrangement joins TRBV11-2 to TRBJ2-1, with D possibly matching TRBD2 (5 bases). This CDR3 has 13 residues. Per germline, CDR1 SGHAT and CDR2 FQNNGV. V was cut by 9 bases and J by 11 bases, with 20 bases left in between. In DNA form, the CDR3 reads TGTGCCAGTAGCGCTGTACGTGACACTAAGCAGTTCTTC. Protein: CASSAVRDTKQFF.

Concerning this clonotype: A much larger clonotype is one base distant, so this may be a read error. The CDR3 nucleotides read TGCAGTGCTAGAATGGGAGACAGAGGGTCTGGGGCCAAAGTCCTGACTTTC. Amino acid sequence: CSARMGDRGSGAKVLTF. The chain couples TRBV20-1 to TRBJ2-6; the D gene could be TRBD1 or TRBD2 (5 bases each). Germline-derived CDR1 and CDR2 are DFQATT and SNEGSKA (reference sequence). The CDR3 is 17 amino acids.

There are a few counts of this clonotype. A clone one base away is much larger, so this may be a read error. The V call is TRBV20-1, the J call TRBJ2-5; the match to TRBD1 covers 8 bases. CDR3 length equals 17 residues. V shed 1 base and J 0 bases; nucleotides not matched to a gene: 10. From germline, CDR1 is DFQATT and CDR2 SNEGSKA (reference sequence). The CDR3 loop is CSARAAGTGGYQETQYF. In DNA, the CDR3 is TGCAGTGCTAGAGCGGCTGGGACAGGTGGGTACCAAGAGACCCAGTACTTC.

Concerning this clonotype: Its ends do not fully match the called genes, so a read error is possible. The chain couples TRBV12-3 or TRBV12-4 to TRBJ2-7, with D tentatively TRBD1 (7 bases). This CDR3 spans 15 amino acids. CDR3 loop: CASGPRQGGTYEQYF. DNA of the CDR3: TGTGCCAGCGGACCCCGGCAGGGGGGTACCTATGAGCAGTACTTC.

Notes on this clonotype: Compared with germline, one end of the junction differs, possibly owing to a read error. The chain uses TRBV6-5 and TRBJ1-1, with D uncertain. This CDR3 contains 13 residues. In germline, CDR1 is MNHEY, CDR2 SVGAGI. The CDR3 DNA reads TGTGTCAGCAGTTACCAAATCGGTCTCCAGGCTTTCTTT. Its translation is CVSSYQIGLQAFF.

With respect to this clonotype: An end of the junction does not agree with germline; a read error may underlie this. V gene TRBV4-2 combines with J gene TRBJ2-7; 7 nucleotides match TRBD2. This CDR3 spans 16 amino acids. In germline, CDR1 is LGHNA, CDR2 YNFKEQ. The CDR3 loop reads CASNQRRGTSAHEQYF. CDR3 sequence (DNA): TGTGCCAGCAACCAGCGAAGAGGTACTAGCGCTCACGAGCAGTATTTC.

The chain couples TRBV29-1 to TRBJ1-1, with 7 bases aligning to TRBD1. The CDR3 sequence is 13 residues long. Germline V gene lookup returns CDR1 SQVTM and CDR2 ANQGSEA. CDR3 sequence: CSARDRTNTEAFF. CDR3 nucleotide sequence: TGCAGTGCTCGGGACAGAACGAACACTGAAGCTTTCTTT.

As to this clonotype: An end of the junction differs from the germline gene, which may be a read error. This rearrangement joins TRBV29-1 to TRBJ1-1; D uncertain. The germline V gene encodes CDR1 SQVTM and CDR2 ANQGSEA. The CDR3 has 13 residues. The CDR3 DNA reads as TGCAGCGCGGATAGTTCCAAGAACACTGAAGCTCTCTTT. Translation gives CSADSSKNTEALF.

With regard to this clonotype: A read error is possible here, since a much larger clone lies one base away. V gene TRBV20-1 combines with J gene TRBJ1-1; maybe TRBD1 (6 bases). V shed 6 bases and J shed 4 bases, with 21 bases lying between them. The germline gives CDR1 DFQATT, CDR2 SNEGSKA (reference sequence). This CDR3 is 15 amino acids long. CDR3 sequence reads: CSAPNWGRVVTEAFF. The DNA for the CDR3 is TGCAGTGCGCCGAATTGGGGGCGGGTGGTCACTGAAGCTTTCTTT.

Remarks on this clonotype: The junction does not match germline at one end; this may be a read error. This sequence joins TRBV11-3 and TRBJ1-5, with 9 bases matching TRBD1. The CDR3 has 13 residues. CDR1 and CDR2 from the germline V gene are SGHNT and YENEEA. The CDR3 DNA reads TGTGCCAGCAGCCCGGACAGGGGCCAGCCCCATCATTTT. Translated, it gives CASSPDRGQPHHF.

Comment on this clonotype: The conserved phenylalanine or tryptophan normally closing the CDR3 is absent here, so this likely arose from a read error. This chain connects TRBV20-1 to TRBJ2-2, with 9 bases matching TRBD2. The CDR3 contains 18 residues. Germline V lookup: CDR1 DFQATT, CDR2 SNEGSKA (reference sequence). CDR3 amino acids: CSASRGASGATNIGELFL. The CDR3 coding sequence is TGCAGTGCTTCAAGGGGGGCTAGCGGGGCCACGAACATCGGGGAGCTGTTTTTA.

The chain couples TRBV20-1 to TRBJ2-5; D is uncertain. CDR1 is DFQATT, CDR2 SNEGSKA, per germline (reference sequence). V shed 6 bases and J shed 10 bases, with 15 bases lying between them. The CDR3 runs 11 residues. This CDR3 is CSAIIRGVQYF. In DNA form, the CDR3 reads TGCAGTGCCATAATCCGTGGGGTCCAGTACTTC.

With regard to this clonotype: Possible read error: a much larger clone is one base away. The chain couples TRBV2 to TRBJ2-4; D not resolved. CDR1 and CDR2 (germline): SNHLY, FYNNEI. The CDR3 is 14 residues long. The CDR3 sequence is CASSDRLAKNIKYF. CDR3 DNA: TGTGCCAGCAGTGACCGGTTAGCCAAAAACATTAAGTACTTC.

With respect to this clonotype: Because the CDR3 is missing its conserved closing phenylalanine or tryptophan, this is likely a read error. This chain joins TRBV10-2 and TRBJ1-5, with D possibly being TRBD1 (5 bases). Per germline, CDR1 WSHSY and CDR2 SAAADI. The CDR3 has 12 amino acids. CDR3 in amino acids: CAISVGGQPQHI. CDR3 in DNA: TGCGCCATCAGTGTGGGGGGACAGCCCCAGCATATT.

As to this clonotype: At one end the junction does not follow the germline gene, possibly because of a read error. V usage is TRBV11-2 and J usage is TRBJ1-2, with 7 bases identical to TRBD1. The CDR3 totals 14 residues. Germline V gene lookup returns CDR1 SGHAT and CDR2 FQNNGV. CDR3 coding DNA: TGTGCCGGCAGCGATACAGGGGCTAACAATGGGTACACCTTC. Amino acids: CAGSDTGANNGYTF.

Points on this clonotype: The conserved closing phenylalanine or tryptophan is absent in this CDR3, likely reflecting a read error. The gene calls are TRBV6-2 or TRBV6-3 and TRBJ1-2; weak D call: TRBD1 (5 bases). This CDR3 spans 15 amino acids. Per the germline V gene, CDR1 is MNHEY and CDR2 is SVGEGT. The CDR3 spells CTNTPRERPYYGYTY. The CDR3 DNA reads as TGTACCAACACCCCCAGGGAGAGGCCCTACTATGGCTACACCTAC.

Concerning this clonotype itself: Compared with germline, one end of the junction differs, possibly owing to a read error. The chain uses TRBV11-2 and TRBJ1-6; D ambiguous. Germline-derived CDR1 and CDR2 are SGHAT and FQNNGV. The CDR3 runs 12 residues. The DNA of the CDR3 is TGTACCAGCTGCTTACTGTATTCACCCCTCCACTTT. Protein sequence: CTSCLLYSPLHF.

The chain joins TRBV11-2 to TRBJ2-3; 8 nucleotides agree with TRBD1. V lost 1 base, J lost 6 bases, and 9 bases stayed unmatched. CDR3 length equals 16 residues. Germline-derived CDR1 and CDR2 are SGHAT and FQNNGV. The CDR3: CASSLVRPGGYDTQYF. CDR3 coding DNA: TGTGCCAGCAGCTTAGTCCGACCAGGGGGCTACGATACGCAGTATTTT. Full variable domain (missing parts from reference TRBV11-2 and TRBJ2-3): EAGVAQSPRYKIIEKRQSVAFWCNPISGHATLYWYQQILGQGPKLLIQFQNNGVVDDSQLPKDRFSAERLKGVDSTLKIQPAKLEDSAVYLCASSLVRPGGYDTQYFGPGTRLTVL.

V and J are TRBV11-1 and TRBJ2-3; D unclear. The V end lost 7 bases, the J end lost 4 bases, and 12 bases lay between the germline ends. From germline, CDR1 is SGHAT and CDR2 FQDESV (reference sequence). The CDR3 runs to 13 residues. CDR3 sequence: CASNPISADTQYF. The CDR3 nucleotides read TGTGCCAGCAACCCCATCTCGGCAGATACGCAGTATTTT. The whole variable domain, filled in from reference TRBV11-1 and TRBJ2-3, reads EAEVAQSPRYKITEKSQAVAFWCDPISGHATLYWYRQILGQGPELLVQFQDESVVDDSQLPKDRFSAERLKGVDSTLKIQPAELGDSAMYLCASNPISADTQYFGPGTRLTVL.

V usage is TRBV28 and J usage is TRBJ1-3; no clear D. This CDR3 has 13 residues. The germline V gene encodes CDR1 MDHEN and CDR2 SYDVKM. Deletions cut 8 bases from V and 4 bases from J, with 12 bases between. CDR3 protein: CASLWGTGNTIYF. The DNA for the CDR3 is TGTGCCAGCCTTTGGGGTACCGGAAACACCATATATTTT.

Remarks on this clonotype: A read error may explain this, as a much larger clone is one base away. The chain has TRBV14 and TRBJ2-1; D gene ambiguous. This CDR3 has 15 amino acids. Germline CDR1 SGHDN, CDR2 FVKESK. The V gene lost 4 bases and the J gene lost 5 bases, with 15 bases spanning the gap. This CDR3 is CASSRTVGGHNEQFF. The CDR3 DNA sequence: TGTGCCAGCAGCCGCACAGTGGGCGGCCACAATGAGCAGTTCTTC.

As to this clonotype: A much larger clone lies a single base off, so this may be a read error. The V call is TRBV12-3 or TRBV12-4, the J call TRBJ2-5; perhaps TRBD1 as D (5 bases). The CDR3 covers 17 residues. The CDR3 DNA is TGTGCCGGCAGTCTTCGCCTCGAAAAGGGGATGTCGAAGACCCAGTACTTC. Amino acids: CAGSLRLEKGMSKTQYF.

Many counts were recorded for this clonotype. The J gene is TRBJ2-5, the V gene TRBV28; D is possibly TRBD1 (5 bases). CDR1 is MDHEN, CDR2 SYDVKM, per germline. This CDR3 has 12 residues. Trimming took 5 bases from V and 5 from J, leaving 9 bases between them. The CDR3 nucleotides are TGTGCCAGCAGTCCAGGGTGGGAGACCCAGTACTTC. It encodes CASSPGWETQYF.

About this clonotype itself: One end of the junction fails to match germline, which may point to a read error. The chain recombines TRBV12-3 or TRBV12-4 with TRBJ2-3; weak D call: TRBD1 (5 bases). The CDR3 sequence is 12 residues long. The CDR3 nucleotides read TGTACCAGCAATTCGGACCTAGGGGCGCAGTATTTT. It is translated as CTSNSDLGAQYF.

Regarding this clonotype: The junction departs from germline at one end; a sequencing error may be responsible. The V and J genes are TRBV6-2 or TRBV6-3 and TRBJ2-1; D may be TRBD2 (5 bases). CDR3 length: 12 residues. Germline V gene lookup returns CDR1 MNHEY and CDR2 SVGEGT. The CDR3: CVSTYTSNEQFF. CDR3 sequence (DNA): TGTGTCAGCACTTACACTAGCAATGAGCAGTTCTTC.